This entry lists 10 T cell receptor beta chains sequenced from one sample in a study of blood T cell repertoires in COVID-19 (TCRdb year 2020). Libraries were built with the immunoSEQ multiplex PCR assay. Drawn from immuneACCESS, this table holds only the in-frame rearrangements with V and J called that TCRdb kept. Clones are partly lost; checked studies trace under half to an unresolved V gene and leave the rest unexplained. Present in this sample are about 370,000 clones, 80% to 90% of which were seen just once. The ten largest account for about 3% of the sample. The sample was peripheral blood. These receptors originate from a woman aged 25 to 39 with COVID-19, enrolled during active disease.

J is TRBJ2-1 and V is TRBV4-1; 12 bases match TRBD2. J gave up 3 bases and V 7 bases, and 4 bases lay outside the gene matches. The germline V gene encodes CDR1 MGHRA and CDR2 YSYEKL. The CDR3 totals 15 residues. The DNA for the CDR3 is TGCGCCAGCAACTCACTAGCGGGAGGCTACAATGAGCAGTTCTTC. Encoded protein: CASNSLAGGYNEQFF.

J is TRBJ1-1 and V is TRBV27; D gene unclear. This CDR3 spans 13 amino acids. Trimming took off 3 bases at V and 4 bases at J, with 9 bases between the two ends. Germline lookup yields CDR1 MNHEY and CDR2 SMNVEV (reference sequence). The CDR3 loop is CASSLLGSTEAFF. DNA for the CDR3: TGTGCCAGCAGTTTGTTGGGGAGCACTGAAGCTTTCTTT.

The V call is TRBV13, the J call TRBJ1-2, with TRBD1 matching over 9 bases. The CDR3 extends over 15 amino acids. Looked up from germline, CDR1 is PRHDT and CDR2 is FYEKMQ (reference sequence). V lost 5 bases to trimming and J lost 3 bases; unmatched junction nucleotides: 7. Here the CDR3 reads CASSPSGQGYYGYTF. The CDR3 coding sequence is TGTGCCAGCAGCCCATCGGGACAGGGCTACTATGGCTACACCTTC.

The rearrangement links TRBV9 to TRBJ1-1; perhaps TRBD1 as D (5 bases). Trimming shortened V by 5 bases and J by 1 base, and 9 bases separated the two germline ends. CDR1 SGDLS and CDR2 YYNGEE come from the germline V gene. This CDR3 comprises 13 residues. CDR3 region: CASRLQENTEAFF. The CDR3 coding sequence is TGTGCCAGCAGACTACAGGAGAACACTGAAGCTTTCTTT.

This rearrangement joins TRBV6-5 to TRBJ1-1; TRBD1 is a possible D gene (5 bases). Germline V gene lookup returns CDR1 MNHEY and CDR2 SVGAGI. The CDR3 is 13 amino acids. The CDR3 reads CAVNWGVNTEAFF. The CDR3 DNA sequence: TGTGCTGTCAACTGGGGCGTGAACACTGAAGCTTTCTTT.

This clone was recorded only once. This chain connects TRBV6-5 to TRBJ1-2; D is ambiguous. The CDR3 runs to 13 residues. The germline V gene encodes CDR1 MNHEY and CDR2 SVGAGI. Between the trimmed V and J ends, which lost 4 bases and 2 bases, there was a span of 8 bases. The CDR3 DNA reads TGTGCCAGCAGTTTCGCGGCAAACTATGGCTACACCTTC. Encoded protein: CASSFAANYGYTF.

This clone was detected only once. The genes are TRBV7-2 and TRBJ1-2, with no clear D. The CDR3 spans 14 residues. V gave up 5 bases and J gave up 0 bases, with 10 bases separating them. In germline, CDR1 is SGHTA, CDR2 FQGNSA. The DNA for the CDR3 is TGTGCCAGCAGCCCTGACATCGCTAACTATGGCTACACCTTC. Protein product: CASSPDIANYGYTF.

This chain links TRBV30 with TRBJ1-6; TRBD1 aligns across 7 bases. The germline gives CDR1 GTSNPN, CDR2 SVGIG (reference sequence). V was clipped by 2 bases and J by 8 bases; unmatched bases: 9. There are 15 residues in the CDR3. CDR3 residues: CAWSTAAGGYSPLHF. The DNA for the CDR3 is TGTGCCTGGAGTACCGCCGCAGGGGGGTATTCACCCCTCCACTTT.

V and J are TRBV4-3 and TRBJ2-7; TRBD2 might be the D (7 bases). The CDR3 extends over 15 amino acids. The V and J ends lost 0 bases and 2 bases respectively, with 11 bases between them. The germline V gene has CDR1 LGHNA and CDR2 YSLEER. The CDR3 loop is CASSQDWGGTYEQYF. The CDR3 DNA reads TGCGCCAGCAGCCAAGATTGGGGGGGCACCTACGAGCAGTACTTC.

V gene TRBV28 combines with J gene TRBJ2-2; D uncertain. The CDR3 extends over 12 amino acids. The germline V gene has CDR1 MDHEN and CDR2 SYDVKM. The V end lost 2 bases, the J end lost 5 bases, and 3 bases lay between the germline ends. DNA for the CDR3: TGTGCCAGCAGTTTACGGACCGGGGAGCTGTTTTTT. Translated: CASSLRTGELFF.